The text below deals with one T cell receptor (beta chain). The data were taken from a study of blood T cell repertoires in COVID-19. As for the study in general: From T cells, B-cell-depleted T cells, or PBMCs came the material, which was cDNA or gDNA.

Produced via immunoSEQ multiplex PCR; TCRdb's table is partial and in-frame only. The top ten hold 4.5% to 6% of the sample, which has nearly 95,000 clones, around 87% seen once. Germline trimming cut 10 bases from V and 5 bases from J; bases unmatched to any gene: 6. The CDR3 is 13 residues long. Germline CDR1 and CDR2: MNHNY and SVGAGI (reference sequence). This receptor was obtained from a woman at least 80 years old with acute or convalescent COVID-19. The specimen sequenced was peripheral blood. The gene calls are TRBV6-6 and TRBJ1-5; 9 bases match TRBD1. The CDR3 DNA is TGTGCCACCTGGACAGGGGAATATCAGCCCCAGCATTTT. Translated: CATWTGEYQPQHF.